A single sample is the source of the 4 T cell receptor beta chains below, sequenced in a study of cytomegalovirus exposure and HLA in healthy donors (dated by TCRdb to 2017 to 2019). The receptor library was made with the immunoSEQ multiplex PCR assay. The multiplex PCR relied on a mix of 60 forward primers for TCR Vbeta segments and 13 reverse primers for TCR Jbeta segments. This is the immuneACCESS table as TCRdb keeps it, with only in-frame sequences that have V and J called. A part of the clones is gone; compared with another copy, unresolved V genes explain less than half, and the rest is unexplained. The sample contains a few hundred thousand clones, less than 80% of them found a single time. Roughly 0.22% of the sample is taken by the ten largest. The sequencing sample was made of PBMCs. The receptor set was obtained from a girl aged 2 to 10 in good health and CMV-seronegative.

The rearrangement links TRBV6-5 to TRBJ1-1; 7 nucleotides agree with TRBD1. This CDR3 spans 12 amino acids. Germline CDR1 and CDR2: MNHEY and SVGAGI. After removal of 8 bases from V and 8 bases from J, the junction contained 8 bases not matched to a gene. The CDR3 is CASGQQGHEAFF. CDR3 bases: TGTGCCAGCGGACAACAGGGGCACGAAGCTTTCTTT.

The J gene is TRBJ2-5, the V gene TRBV9; 10 nucleotides agree with TRBD1. The CDR3 is made up of 15 amino acids. The V and J ends lost 3 bases and 1 base, in that order; junction bases with no gene match: 3. CDR1 and CDR2 (germline): SGDLS, YYNGEE. Here the CDR3 DNA reads TGTGCCAGCAGCGCGGGGGACAGGGGCCAAGAGACCCAGTACTTC. Its translation: CASSAGDRGQETQYF.

The J gene is TRBJ2-5, the V gene TRBV29-1; no definite D call. With the DNA end fitting TRBJ2-7 better, the J assignment may be wrong. The germline CDR1 and CDR2 sequences are SQVTM and ANQGSEA. This CDR3 has 11 residues. DNA of the CDR3: TGCAGCGTTGGCCGAGAATACGAGCAGTACTTC. Amino acids: CSVGREYEQYF.

The chain employs TRBV6-1 and TRBJ2-5; D gene unclear. The DNA end lines up better with TRBJ2-7; the J call may be wrong. The germline V gene has CDR1 MNHNS and CDR2 SASEGT. The CDR3 totals 12 residues. The CDR3 region is CASLDGVYEQYF. The DNA for the CDR3 is TGTGCCAGTTTGGATGGAGTGTACGAGCAGTACTTC.